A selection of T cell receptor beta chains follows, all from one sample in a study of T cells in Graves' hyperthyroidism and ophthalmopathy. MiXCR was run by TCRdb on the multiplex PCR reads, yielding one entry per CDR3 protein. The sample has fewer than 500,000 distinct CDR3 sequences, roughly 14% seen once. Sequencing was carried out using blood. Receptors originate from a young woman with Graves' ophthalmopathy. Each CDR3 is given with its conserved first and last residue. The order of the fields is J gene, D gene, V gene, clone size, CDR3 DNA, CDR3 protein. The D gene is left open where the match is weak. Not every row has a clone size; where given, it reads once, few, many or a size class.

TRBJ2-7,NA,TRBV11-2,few,TGCGCCAGCAGCCCCATTGGGCCTTACGAGCAGTACTTC,CASSPIGPYEQYF
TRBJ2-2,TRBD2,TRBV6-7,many,TGTGCCAGCAGTTACTCAGCGGGGGGAAACACCGGGGAGCTGTTTTTT,CASSYSAGGNTGELFF
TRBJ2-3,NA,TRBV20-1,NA,TGCAGTGCTAGAGATGCATCCCTATCCCCGACAGATACGCAGTATTTT,CSARDASLSPTDTQYF
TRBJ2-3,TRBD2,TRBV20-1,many,TGCAGTGCCACCCGCACTAGCGGGGGAACAGATACGCAGTATTTT,CSATRTSGGTDTQYF
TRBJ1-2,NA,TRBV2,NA,TGTGCCAGCAGTGGGGGGGCCGGCTACACCTTC,CASSGGAGYTF
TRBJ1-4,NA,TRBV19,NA,TGTGCCAGTAGTATTGGGGCAGCAAATGAAAAACTGTTTTTT,CASSIGAANEKLFF
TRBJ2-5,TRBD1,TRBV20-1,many,TGCAGTGCCATTCCGGGACAGGGGCAAAAGACCCAGTACTTC,CSAIPGQGQKTQYF
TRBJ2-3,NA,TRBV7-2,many,TGTGCCAGCAGCGTGGGAAGGGGAATGGGCACAGATACGCAGTATTTT,CASSVGRGMGTDTQYF
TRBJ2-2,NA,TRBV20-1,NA,NA,CSARVVLAGGQSPGSCFF
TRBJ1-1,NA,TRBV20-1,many,TGCAGTGCTAGAGAGGCGCAGGACACTGAAGCTTTCTTT,CSAREAQDTEAFF
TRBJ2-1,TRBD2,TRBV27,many,TGTGCCAGCAGTACCTACCCTTTGTCCGGGACTAGCTACAATGAGCAGTTCTTC,CASSTYPLSGTSYNEQFF
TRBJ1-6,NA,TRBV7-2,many,TGTGCCAGCAGCTCCCGAGTTAGACCGGGCCCAAGTTCACCCCTCCACTTT,CASSSRVRPGPSSPLHF
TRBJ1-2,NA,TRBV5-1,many,TGCGCCAGCAGCTTGGGAGGGGATCTTGGCTACACCTTC,CASSLGGDLGYTF
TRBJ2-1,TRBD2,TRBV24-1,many,TGTGCCACCAGTGATTTGGGGCAGCGGGGGGGTAGCTCCTACAATGAGCAGTTCTTC,CATSDLGQRGGSSYNEQFF
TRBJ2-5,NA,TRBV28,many,TGTGCCAGCCAAAGGGAGGGGGGGAACCAAGAGACCCAGTACTTC,CASQREGGNQETQYF
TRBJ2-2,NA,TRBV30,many,TGTGCCTGGAGTGTACCGGACAGCAACACCGGGGAGCTGTTTTTT,CAWSVPDSNTGELFF
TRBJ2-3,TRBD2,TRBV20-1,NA,TGCAGTGCTTCCCCACTAGCGGGGGGGATAAGTACAGATACGCAGTATTTT,CSASPLAGGISTDTQYF
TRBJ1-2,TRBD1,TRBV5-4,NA,TGTGCCAGCAGCTTGGGAGGGGCAGGGGGCGCAAATCGTGCTGGTGGCTACACCTTC,CASSLGGAGGANRAGGYTF
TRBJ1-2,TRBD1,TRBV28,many,TGTGCCTCACAGGGGTCCTATGGCTACACCTTC,CASQGSYGYTF
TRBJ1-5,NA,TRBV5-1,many,TGCGCCAGCAGCCCGAAGGGTGGGGATCAGCCCCAGCATTTT,CASSPKGGDQPQHF
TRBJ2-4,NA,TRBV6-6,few,TGTGCCAGCAGTTACTCGTCCCAGGAAGCCAAAAGCATTCAGTACTTC,CASSYSSQEAKSIQYF
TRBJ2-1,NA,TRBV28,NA,TGTGCCAGCAGCCAAGATTTGGGGATCTACAATGAGCAGTTCTTC,CASSQDLGIYNEQFF
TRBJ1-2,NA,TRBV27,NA,TGTGCCAGCAGTACACACCCAACCACGAACTATGGCTACACCTTC,CASSTHPTTNYGYTF
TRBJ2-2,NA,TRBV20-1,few,TGCAGTGCTAGAGATCAGGCGGGCGGGGAGCTGTTTTTT,CSARDQAGGELFF
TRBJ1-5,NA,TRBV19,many,TGTGCCAGTAATAAACGTACCAATCAGCCCCAGCATTTT,CASNKRTNQPQHF
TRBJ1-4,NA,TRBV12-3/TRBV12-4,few,TGTGCCAGCAGTTTAAGCCGGGAGGCTAATGAAAAACTGTTTTTT,CASSLSREANEKLFF
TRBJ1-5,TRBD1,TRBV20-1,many,TGCAGTGCTAGTGACAGGGACCCGCCCCAGCATTTT,CSASDRDPPQHF
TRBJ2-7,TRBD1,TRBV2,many,TGTGCCAGCAGTGACGGACAGGGGTCCTACGAGCAGTACTTC,CASSDGQGSYEQYF
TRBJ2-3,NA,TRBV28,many,TGTGCCAGCAGTTTGTCCCGAGACCCGGGTACGCAGTATTTT,CASSLSRDPGTQYF
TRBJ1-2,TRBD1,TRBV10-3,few,TGTGCCATCAGCGGACAGGGGGTAGGCTACACCTTC,CAISGQGVGYTF
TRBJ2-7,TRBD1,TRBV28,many,TGTGCCAGCAGTCCCAGGGGGCGAGGGCAGTACTTC,CASSPRGRGQYF
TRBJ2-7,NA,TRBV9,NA,TGTGCCAGCAGCGTAGGATGGGACAAGGGCTACGAGCAGTACTTC,CASSVGWDKGYEQYF
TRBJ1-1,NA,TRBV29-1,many,TGCAGCGTTGAAGTATACGGGGTAGCGACTGAAGCTTTCTTT,CSVEVYGVATEAFF
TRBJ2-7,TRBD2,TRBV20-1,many,TGCAGTGCTAGGACCGTAGCGGGGGGCCCCTCCTACGAGCAGTACTTC,CSARTVAGGPSYEQYF
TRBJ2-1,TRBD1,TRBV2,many,TGTGCCAGCACCTGGGACAGGGGAAATGAGCAGTTCTTC,CASTWDRGNEQFF
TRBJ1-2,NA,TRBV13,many,TGTGCCAGCAGCTCCTACAGGGATAACTATGGCTACACCTTC,CASSSYRDNYGYTF